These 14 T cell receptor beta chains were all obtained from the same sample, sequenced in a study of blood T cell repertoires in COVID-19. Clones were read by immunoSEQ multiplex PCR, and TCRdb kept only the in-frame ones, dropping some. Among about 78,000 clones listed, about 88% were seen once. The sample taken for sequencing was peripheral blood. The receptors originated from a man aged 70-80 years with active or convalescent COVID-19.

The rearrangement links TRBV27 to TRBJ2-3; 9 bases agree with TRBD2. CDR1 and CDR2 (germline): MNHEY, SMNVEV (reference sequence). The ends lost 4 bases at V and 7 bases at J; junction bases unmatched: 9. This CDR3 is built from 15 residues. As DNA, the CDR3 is TGTGCCAGCAGTTCCCTCCAGCGGGGGGCGCATACGCAGTATTTT. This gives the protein CASSSLQRGAHTQYF.

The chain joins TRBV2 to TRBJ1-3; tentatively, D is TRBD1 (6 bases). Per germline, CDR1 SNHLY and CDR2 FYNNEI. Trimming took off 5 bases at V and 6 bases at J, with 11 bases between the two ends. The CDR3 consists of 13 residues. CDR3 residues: CASSSNRENTIYF. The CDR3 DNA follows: TGTGCCAGCAGTTCTAACAGGGAAAACACCATATATTTT.

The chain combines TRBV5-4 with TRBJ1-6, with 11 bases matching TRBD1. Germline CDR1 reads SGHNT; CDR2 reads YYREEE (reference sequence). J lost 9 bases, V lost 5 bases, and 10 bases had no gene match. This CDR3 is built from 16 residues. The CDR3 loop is CASRLQTGQGGSPLHF. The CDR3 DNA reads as TGTGCCAGCAGACTTCAAACGGGACAGGGGGGTTCACCCCTCCACTTT.

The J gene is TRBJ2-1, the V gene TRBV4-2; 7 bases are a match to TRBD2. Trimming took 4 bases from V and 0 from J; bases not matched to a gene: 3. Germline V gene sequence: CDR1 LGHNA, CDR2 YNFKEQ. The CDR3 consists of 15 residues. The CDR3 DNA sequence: TGTGCCAGCAGCCTCGGGGGGAGCTCCTACAATGAGCAGTTCTTC. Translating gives CASSLGGSSYNEQFF.

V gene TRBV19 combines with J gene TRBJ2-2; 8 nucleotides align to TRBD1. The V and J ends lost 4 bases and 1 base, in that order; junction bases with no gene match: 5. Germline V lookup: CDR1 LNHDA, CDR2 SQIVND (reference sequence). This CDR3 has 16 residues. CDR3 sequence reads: CASSRDRGQNTGELFF. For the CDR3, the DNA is TGTGCCAGTAGTAGAGACAGGGGACAGAACACCGGGGAGCTGTTTTTT.

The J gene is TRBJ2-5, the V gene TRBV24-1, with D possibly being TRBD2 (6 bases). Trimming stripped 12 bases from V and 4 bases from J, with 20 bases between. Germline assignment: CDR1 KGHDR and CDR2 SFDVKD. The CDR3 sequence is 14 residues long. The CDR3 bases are TGTGCCGCTGAGGGGCGGGGCCCTGGAGAGACCCAGTACTTC. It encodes CAAEGRGPGETQYF.

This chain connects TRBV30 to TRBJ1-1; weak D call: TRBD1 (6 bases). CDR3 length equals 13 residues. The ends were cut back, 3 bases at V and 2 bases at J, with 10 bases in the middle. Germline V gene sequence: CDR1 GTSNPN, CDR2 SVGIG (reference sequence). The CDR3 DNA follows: TGTGCCTGGAGGGACAGAGTCAACACTGAAGCTTTCTTT. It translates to CAWRDRVNTEAFF.

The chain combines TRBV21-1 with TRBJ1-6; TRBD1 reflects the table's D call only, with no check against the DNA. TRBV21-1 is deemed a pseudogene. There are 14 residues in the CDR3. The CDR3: CASTRTANNSPLHF. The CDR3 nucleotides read TGTGCCAGCACCCGGACAGCCAATAATTCACCCCTCCACTTT.

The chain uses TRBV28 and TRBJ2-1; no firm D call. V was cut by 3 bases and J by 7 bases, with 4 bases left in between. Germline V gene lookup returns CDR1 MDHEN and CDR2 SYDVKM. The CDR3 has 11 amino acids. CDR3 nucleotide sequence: TGTGCCAGCAGTTTGCAGAATGAGCAGTTCTTC. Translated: CASSLQNEQFF. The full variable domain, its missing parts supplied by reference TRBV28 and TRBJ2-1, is DVKVTQSSRYLVKRTGEKVFLECVQDMDHENMFWYRQDPGLGLRLIYFSYDVKMKEKGDIPEGYSVSREKKERFSLILESASTNQTSMYLCASSLQNEQFFGPGTRLTVL.

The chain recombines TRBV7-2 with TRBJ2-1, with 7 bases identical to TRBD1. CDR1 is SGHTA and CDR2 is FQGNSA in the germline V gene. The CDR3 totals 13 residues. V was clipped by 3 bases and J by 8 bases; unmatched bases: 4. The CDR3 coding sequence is TGTGCCAGCAGCTTGGACAGGCGGGATGAGCAGTTCTTC. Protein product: CASSLDRRDEQFF.

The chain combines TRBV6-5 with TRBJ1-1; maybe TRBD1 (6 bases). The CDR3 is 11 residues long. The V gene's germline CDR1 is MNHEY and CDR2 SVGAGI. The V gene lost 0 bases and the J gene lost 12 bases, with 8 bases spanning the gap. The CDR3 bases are TGTGCCAGCAGTTACTCAGGACAGACTTTCTTT. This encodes CASSYSGQTFF.

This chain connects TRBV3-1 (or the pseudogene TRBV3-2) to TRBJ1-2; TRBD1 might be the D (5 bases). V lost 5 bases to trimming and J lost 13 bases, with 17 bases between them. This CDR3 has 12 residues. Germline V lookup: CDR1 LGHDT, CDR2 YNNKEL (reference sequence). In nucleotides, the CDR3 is TGTGCCAGCAGCGCGGGACCACTGGTCATCACCTTC. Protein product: CASSAGPLVITF.

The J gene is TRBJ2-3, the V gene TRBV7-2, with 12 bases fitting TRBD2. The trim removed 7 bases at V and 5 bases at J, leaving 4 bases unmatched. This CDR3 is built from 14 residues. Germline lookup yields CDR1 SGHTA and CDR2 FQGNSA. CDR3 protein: CASTPGLAGDTQYF. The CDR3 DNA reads TGTGCCAGCACCCCGGGACTAGCGGGAGATACGCAGTATTTT. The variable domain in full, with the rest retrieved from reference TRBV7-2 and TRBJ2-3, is GAGVSQSPSNKVTEKGKDVELRCDPISGHTALYWYRQSLGQGLEFLIYFQGNSAPDKSGLPSDRFSAERTGGSVSTLTIQRTQQEDSAVYLCASTPGLAGDTQYFGPGTRLTVL.

This chain's CDR3 is CASSQDRGTGRNTIYF. As DNA, the CDR3 is TGTGCCAGCAGCCAAGACAGAGGGACAGGGAGGAACACCATATATTTT. The rearrangement links TRBV3-1 (or the pseudogene TRBV3-2) to TRBJ1-3; 9 bases fit TRBD1. From germline, CDR1 is LGHDT and CDR2 YNNKEL (reference sequence). The CDR3 contains 16 residues. J was trimmed by 7 bases and V by 0 bases; bases with no gene match: 7.